The clone carrying this T cell receptor (beta chain) was seen more than once but under ten times. Its matching antigen is unknown. V shed 4 bases and J 11 bases; nucleotides not matched to a gene: 17. In germline, CDR1 is SGHTA, CDR2 FQGNSA. The CDR3 consists of 15 residues. The record originates from a study of beta chain features in type 1 diabetes. Looking at the study overall: There was similarity between patients and healthy donors in age, gender and cell yields.

Study outcomes and limitations: Sampled from patients, naive, central memory and Treg TCRB repertoires appeared more similar than those sampled from healthy donors.

The investigators reverse transcribed all of the isolated RNA, so they sequenced expressed TCRB transcripts. Method: immunoSEQ multiplex PCR; TCRdb's copy keeps in-frame clones and lacks some. The table shows just over 450,000 clones, with about 29% occurring only once. Only one heparinised blood draw was taken per donor, and its volume averaged about 120 mL. The chain joins TRBV7-2 to TRBJ2-7; TRBD2 matches 7 bases. Material: naive CD4+ T cells from blood. The sequence came from a man aged 18 to 29 in good health. The CDR3 loop is CASSSLGLGLVRKYF. CDR3 bases: TGTGCCAGCAGCTCCCTAGGACTCGGACTAGTTAGAAAGTACTTC. Based on the CDR3 plus reference TRBV7-2 and TRBJ2-7, the full variable domain is GAGVSQSPSNKVTEKGKDVELRCDPISGHTALYWYRQSLGQGLEFLIYFQGNSAPDKSGLPSDRFSAERTGGSVSTLTIQRTQQEDSAVYLCASSSLGLGLVRKYFGPGTRLTVT.